Sequencing of this T cell receptor beta chain was carried out in a study of blood T cell repertoires in COVID-19. Looking at the study overall: Both acute and convalescent COVID-19 samples were obtained from the United States, Italy and Spain. T cells, B-cell-depleted T cells, or PBMCs provided the cDNA or gDNA that served as material.

After removal of 4 bases from V and 6 bases from J, the junction contained 6 bases not matched to a gene. This CDR3 has 15 amino acids. Germline CDR1 SEHNR, CDR2 FQNEAQ (reference sequence). The authors' processing: Cell counts per sample came from amplifying reference gene primers. The assay was immunoSEQ multiplex PCR, and TCRdb's table has in-frame clones only and misses some. V and J calls and clone size are copied from that table; D and trimming were computed from the DNA. This sample has more than 150,000 clones, with 80% to 90% found just once. This TCR came from a man between 60 and 75 years old with acute or convalescent COVID-19. The specimen was peripheral blood. The chain has TRBV7-9 and TRBJ2-1; 10 bases align to TRBD2. DNA of the CDR3: TGTGCCAGCAGCTCCGGGACTAGCGCCTTCAATGAGCAGTTCTTC. Protein sequence: CASSSGTSAFNEQFF. Looking up the rest from reference TRBV7-9 and TRBJ2-1 gives the full variable domain: DTGVSQNPRHKITKRGQNVTFRCDPISEHNRLYWYRQTLGQGPEFLTYFQNEAQLEKSRLLSDRFSAERPKGSFSTLEIQRTEQGDSAMYLCASSSGTSAFNEQFFGPGTRLTVL.